This T cell receptor beta chain was found in a study of blood T cell repertoires in COVID-19 (dated by TCRdb to about 2020). A note on the overall study: Samples covering the acute and convalescent phases of COVID-19 were provided by collaborators in the United States, Italy and Spain. The repertoires were made available in a free public database intended to serve as a resource for research on the immune response to SARS-CoV-2. Where HLA class I and class II types were available, the types were taken from metadata supplied by the sample provider, not from assay-based typing. Subjects who had been exposed to COVID-19, were actively infected with it, or had recovered from it provided the deeply sampled blood TCRbeta repertoires that made up the dataset. The material from the prospective study consisted of cDNA or gDNA derived from T cells, B-cell-depleted T cells, or PBMCs. Samples came from the ongoing ImmuneRACE study (first 160 participants) plus 1,254 subjects from 6 global collaborators. Nearly every sample came with metadata listing a de-identified subject ID, COVID-19 status, age in years and sex. Findings and caveats that apply to the study as a whole: How much clinical and demographic metadata was included differed by source and by participant, and the metadata was provided uncurated.

The junction shows trimming of 0 bases on V and 1 base on J, and the gene matches do not reach 5 bases of it. The germline V gene provides CDR1 SGDLS and CDR2 YYNGEE. Spanning cysteine to phenylalanine, the CDR3 consists of 16 amino acids. CDR3 DNA is the only sequence kept; it has 48 bases, read in frame from the first base. TCRbeta CDR3 regions were amplified from genomic DNA by means of the immunoSEQ Assay, a bias-controlled multiplex PCR. Processing in the source paper ran as follows. The number of nucleated cells in each sample was estimated from the amplification of reference gene primers within the assay. To quantify the absolute abundance of each unique TCRbeta CDR3 rearrangement, sequence reads were collapsed and filtered. For each sample, productive Simpson clonality was calculated as the square root of Simpson's diversity index over productive rearrangements. TCRdb limited this immuneACCESS table to in-frame rearrangements with V and J called. A share of clones is missing; checked studies link under half to unresolved V genes, and the rest is unexplained. The V and J calls and clone size were taken over from that table, and D and trimming were inferred from the DNA. The sample includes about 59,000 clones, with approximately 92% observed a single time. 16% of the sample belongs to the ten largest clones.

Notes on this clone: Its antigen has not been determined. One base away there is no much larger clone; base qualities are not given.

The collaborating institutions used their own protocols to collect whole blood in K2EDTA tubes. Collaborator samples were shipped for TCRbeta analysis as frozen whole blood, isolated PBMCs, or DNA extracted from either sample type. The V gene is TRBV9 and the J gene is TRBJ2-5; TRBD2 aligns with 8 central bases. The TCR sequence derives from an elderly man with acute or convalescent COVID-19. Sequenced input: peripheral blood. The DNA sequence is TGTGCCAGCAGCGTAGGGTCCCTAGCGGGCCAAGAGACCCAGTACTTC. Its amino acids are CASSVGSLAGQETQYF.